Below, one T cell receptor (beta chain) is given with its context. Trimming shortened V by 1 base and J by 0 bases, and 6 bases separated the two germline ends. There are 15 residues in the CDR3. The germline CDR1 and CDR2 sequences are LNHNV and YYDKDF (reference sequence). This sample stems from a study of control samples from healthy donors and cancer patients. TCRdb's copy holds only in-frame clones and misses some; the assay was immunoSEQ multiplex PCR. Of just over 80,000 clones in the sample, roughly 86% are singletons; the top ten hold around 5.4%. Source material: blood. This clonotype was obtained from a man between 50 and 59 years old in good health. This chain links TRBV15 with TRBJ1-4; D remains ambiguous. The DNA of the CDR3 is TGTGCCACCAGCAGAGTGGCAGCAACTAATGAAAAACTGTTTTTT. The encoded protein is CATSRVAATNEKLFF.